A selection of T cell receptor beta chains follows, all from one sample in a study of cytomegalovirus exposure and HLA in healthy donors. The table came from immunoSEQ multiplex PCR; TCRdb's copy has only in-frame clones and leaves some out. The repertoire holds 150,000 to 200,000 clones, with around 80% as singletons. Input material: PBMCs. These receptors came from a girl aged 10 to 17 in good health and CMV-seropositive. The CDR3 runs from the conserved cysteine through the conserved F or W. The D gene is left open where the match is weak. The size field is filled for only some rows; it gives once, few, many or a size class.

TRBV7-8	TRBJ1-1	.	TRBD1	CASSLTRTGRFTEAFF	TGTGCCAGCAGCTTGACGAGGACAGGGCGGTTCACTGAAGCTTTCTTT
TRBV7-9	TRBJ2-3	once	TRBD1	CASSFGQGITDTQYF	TGTGCCAGCAGCTTTGGACAGGGGATAACAGATACGCAGTATTTT
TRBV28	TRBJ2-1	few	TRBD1	CASSFHRGIYNEQFF	TGTGCCAGCAGTTTTCACAGGGGAATCTACAATGAGCAGTTCTTC
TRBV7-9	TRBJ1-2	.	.	CASSFIDNRNGYTF	TGTGCCAGCAGCTTCATTGACAATAGAAATGGCTACACCTTC
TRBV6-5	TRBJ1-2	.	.	CASSYGVGRDGYTF	TGTGCCAGCAGTTACGGGGTAGGGAGGGATGGCTACACCTTC
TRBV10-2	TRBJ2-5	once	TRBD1	CASSKGDRIQETQYF	TGCGCCAGCAGTAAAGGGGACAGAATCCAAGAGACCCAGTACTTC
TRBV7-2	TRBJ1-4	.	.	CASSIRAGFANEKLFF	TGTGCCAGCAGCATAAGGGCGGGGTTTGCTAATGAAAAACTGTTTTTT
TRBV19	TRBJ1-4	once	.	CASSVDARNEKLFF	TGTGCCAGTAGTGTTGACGCCAGGAATGAAAAACTGTTTTTT
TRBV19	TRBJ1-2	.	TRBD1	CASSIEFVVPGGAAGGYTF	TGTGCCAGTAGTATAGAATTTGTTGTGCCAGGGGGCGCCGCGGGAGGCTACACCTTC
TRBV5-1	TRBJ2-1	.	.	CASSLEGAGEQFF	TGCGCCAGCAGCTTGGAGGGGGCGGGGGAGCAGTTCTTC
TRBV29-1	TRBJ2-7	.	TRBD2	CSVTGLAPISYEQYF	TGCAGCGTGACCGGACTAGCGCCAATTTCCTACGAGCAGTACTTC
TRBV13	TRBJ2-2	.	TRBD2	CASSTLGLAGGMNTGELFF	TGTGCCAGCAGCACCCTGGGCCTAGCGGGAGGGATGAACACCGGGGAGCTGTTTTTT
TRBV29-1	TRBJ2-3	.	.	CSVEDQLDRRGHGITDTQYF	TGCAGCGTTGAAGATCAGCTGGACAGGAGGGGCCACGGGATCACAGATACGCAGTATTTT
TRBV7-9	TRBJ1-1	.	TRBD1	CASSLARAGGKGTEAFF	TGTGCCAGCAGCTTAGCGCGGGCAGGGGGCAAGGGCACTGAAGCTTTCTTT
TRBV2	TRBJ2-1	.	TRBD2	CASRPSGSYNEQFF	TGTGCCAGCAGGCCTAGCGGGAGTTACAATGAGCAGTTCTTC